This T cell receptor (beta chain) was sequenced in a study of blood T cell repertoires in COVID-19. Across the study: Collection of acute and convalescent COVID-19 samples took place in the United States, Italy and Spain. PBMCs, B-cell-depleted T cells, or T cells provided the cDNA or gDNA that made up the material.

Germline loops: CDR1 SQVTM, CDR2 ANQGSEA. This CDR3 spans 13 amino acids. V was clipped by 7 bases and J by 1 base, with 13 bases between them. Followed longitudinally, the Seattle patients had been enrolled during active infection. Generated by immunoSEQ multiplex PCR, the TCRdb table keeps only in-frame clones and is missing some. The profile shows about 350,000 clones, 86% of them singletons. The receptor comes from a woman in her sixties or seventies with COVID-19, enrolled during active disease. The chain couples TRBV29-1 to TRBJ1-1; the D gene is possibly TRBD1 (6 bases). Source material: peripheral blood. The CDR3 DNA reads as TGCAGCGCCGACAGGAATCAGAACACTGAAGCTTTCTTT. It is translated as CSADRNQNTEAFF.